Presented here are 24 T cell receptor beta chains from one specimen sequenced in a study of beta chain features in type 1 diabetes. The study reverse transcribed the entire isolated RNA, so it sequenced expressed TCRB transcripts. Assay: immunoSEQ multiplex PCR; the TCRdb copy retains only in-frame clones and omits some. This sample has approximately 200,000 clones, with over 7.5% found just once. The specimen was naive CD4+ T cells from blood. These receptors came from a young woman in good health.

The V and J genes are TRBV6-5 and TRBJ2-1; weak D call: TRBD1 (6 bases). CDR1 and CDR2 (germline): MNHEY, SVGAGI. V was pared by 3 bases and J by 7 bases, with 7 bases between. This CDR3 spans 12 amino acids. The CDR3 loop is CASSYRGNEQFF. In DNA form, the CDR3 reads TGTGCCAGCAGTTATAGGGGGAATGAGCAGTTCTTC.

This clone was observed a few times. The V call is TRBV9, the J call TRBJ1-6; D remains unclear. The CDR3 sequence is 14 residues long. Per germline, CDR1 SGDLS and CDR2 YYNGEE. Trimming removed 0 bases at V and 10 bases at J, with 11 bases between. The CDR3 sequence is CASSVGWASSPLHF. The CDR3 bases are TGTGCCAGCAGCGTAGGTTGGGCGAGCTCACCCCTCCACTTT.

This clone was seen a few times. The CDR3 here is CAITGLPGDTEAFF. CDR3 DNA: TGTGCCATCACGGGACTGCCCGGGGACACTGAAGCTTTCTTT. The V and J genes are TRBV10-3 and TRBJ1-1; perhaps TRBD1 as D (5 bases). Trimming removed 7 bases from V and 3 bases from J, with 15 bases in between. Germline values: CDR1 ENHRY, CDR2 SYGVKD. The CDR3 covers 14 residues.

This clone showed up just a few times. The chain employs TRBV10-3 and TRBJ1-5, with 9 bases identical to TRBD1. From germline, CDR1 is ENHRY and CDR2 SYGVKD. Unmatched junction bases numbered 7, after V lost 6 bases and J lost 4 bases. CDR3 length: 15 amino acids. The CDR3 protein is CAISPGQGSNQPQHF. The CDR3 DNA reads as TGTGCCATCAGCCCGGGACAGGGTTCTAATCAGCCCCAGCATTTT.

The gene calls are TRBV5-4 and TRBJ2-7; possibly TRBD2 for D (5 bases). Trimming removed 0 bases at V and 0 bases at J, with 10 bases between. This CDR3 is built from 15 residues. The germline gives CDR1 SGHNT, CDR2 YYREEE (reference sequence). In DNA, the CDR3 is TGTGCCAGCAGCTTGGCCGGGGAGAGCTCCTACGAGCAGTACTTC. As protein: CASSLAGESSYEQYF. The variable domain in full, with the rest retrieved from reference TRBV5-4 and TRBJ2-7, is ETGVTQSPTHLIKTRGQQVTLRCSSQSGHNTVSWYQQALGQGPQFIFQYYREEENGRGNFPPRFSGLQFPNYSSELNVNALELDDSALYLCASSLAGESSYEQYFGPGTRLTVT.

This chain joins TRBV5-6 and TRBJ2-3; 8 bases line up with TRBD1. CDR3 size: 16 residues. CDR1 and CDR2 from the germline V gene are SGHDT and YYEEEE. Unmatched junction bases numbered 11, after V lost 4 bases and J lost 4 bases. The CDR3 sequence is CASSDEQGVGADTQYF. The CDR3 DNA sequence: TGTGCCAGCAGCGACGAACAGGGGGTCGGAGCAGATACGCAGTATTTT.

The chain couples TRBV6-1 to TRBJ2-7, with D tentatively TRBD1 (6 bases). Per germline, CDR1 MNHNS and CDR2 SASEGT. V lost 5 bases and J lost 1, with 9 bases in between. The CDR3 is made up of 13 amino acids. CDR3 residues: CASSRTDSYEQYF. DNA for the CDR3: TGTGCCAGCAGTAGGACAGATTCCTACGAGCAGTACTTC.

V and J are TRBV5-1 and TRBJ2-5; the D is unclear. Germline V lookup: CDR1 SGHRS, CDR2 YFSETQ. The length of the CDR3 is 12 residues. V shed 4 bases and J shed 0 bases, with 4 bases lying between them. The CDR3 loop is CASSPDQETQYF. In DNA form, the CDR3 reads TGCGCCAGCAGCCCGGACCAAGAGACCCAGTACTTC.

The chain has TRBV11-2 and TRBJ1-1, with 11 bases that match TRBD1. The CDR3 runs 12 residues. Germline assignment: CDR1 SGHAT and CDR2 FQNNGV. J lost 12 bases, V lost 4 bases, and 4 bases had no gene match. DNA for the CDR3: TGTGCCAGCAGCTCGGACAGGGGGCGATCTTTCTTT. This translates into CASSSDRGRSFF.

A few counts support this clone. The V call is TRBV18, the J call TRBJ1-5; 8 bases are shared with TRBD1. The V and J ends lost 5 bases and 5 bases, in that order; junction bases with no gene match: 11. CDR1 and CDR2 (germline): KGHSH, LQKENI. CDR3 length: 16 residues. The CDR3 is CASSTYRGKSDQPQHF. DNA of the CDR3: TGTGCCAGCTCAACCTACAGGGGGAAATCGGATCAGCCCCAGCATTTT.

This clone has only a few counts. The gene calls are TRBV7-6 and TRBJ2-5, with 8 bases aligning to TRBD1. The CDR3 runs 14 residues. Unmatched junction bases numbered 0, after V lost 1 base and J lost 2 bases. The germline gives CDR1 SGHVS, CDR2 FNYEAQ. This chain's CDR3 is CASSLGTGQETQYF. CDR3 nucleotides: TGTGCCAGCAGCTTAGGGACAGGGCAAGAGACCCAGTACTTC.

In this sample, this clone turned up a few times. CDR3: CAIGTAPHYGYTF. CDR3 bases: TGTGCCATCGGGACAGCCCCTCACTATGGCTACACCTTC. This chain uses TRBV19 with TRBJ1-2; 7 bases map to TRBD1. CDR3 length: 13 residues. CDR1 and CDR2 (germline): LNHDA, SQIVND (reference sequence). V lost 10 bases to trimming and J lost 3 bases; unmatched junction nucleotides: 8.

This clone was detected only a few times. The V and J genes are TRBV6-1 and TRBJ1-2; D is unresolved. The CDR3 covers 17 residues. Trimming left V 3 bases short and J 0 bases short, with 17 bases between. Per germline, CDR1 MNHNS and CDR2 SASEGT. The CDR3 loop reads CASSEYSQRITNYGYTF. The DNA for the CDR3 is TGTGCCAGCAGTGAGTACAGCCAAAGAATAACTAACTATGGCTACACCTTC.

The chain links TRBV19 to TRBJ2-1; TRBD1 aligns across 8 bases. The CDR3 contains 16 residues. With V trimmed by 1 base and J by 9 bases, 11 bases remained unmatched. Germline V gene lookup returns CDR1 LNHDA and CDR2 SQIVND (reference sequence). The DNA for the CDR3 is TGTGCCAGTAGTATAGCTAAGGGACAGGCCGATAGTGAGCAGTTCTTC. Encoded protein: CASSIAKGQADSEQFF. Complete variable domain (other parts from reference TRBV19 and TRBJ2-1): DGGITQSPKYLFRKEGQNVTLSCEQNLNHDAMYWYRQDPGQGLRLIYYSQIVNDFQKGDIAEGYSVSREKKESFPLTVTSAQKNPTAFYLCASSIAKGQADSEQFFGPGTRLTVL.

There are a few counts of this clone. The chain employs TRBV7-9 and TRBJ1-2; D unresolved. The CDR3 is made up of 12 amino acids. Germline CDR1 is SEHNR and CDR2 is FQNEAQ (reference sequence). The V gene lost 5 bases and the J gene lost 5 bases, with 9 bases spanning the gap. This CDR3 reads CASSPGQYGYTF. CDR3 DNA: TGTGCCAGCAGCCCTGGGCAGTATGGCTACACCTTC.

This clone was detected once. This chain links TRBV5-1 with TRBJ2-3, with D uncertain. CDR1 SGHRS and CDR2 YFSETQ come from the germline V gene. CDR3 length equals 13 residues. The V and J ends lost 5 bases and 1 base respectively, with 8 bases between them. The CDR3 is CASRGRGTDTQYF. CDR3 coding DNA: TGCGCCAGCAGGGGTCGGGGCACAGATACGCAGTATTTT.

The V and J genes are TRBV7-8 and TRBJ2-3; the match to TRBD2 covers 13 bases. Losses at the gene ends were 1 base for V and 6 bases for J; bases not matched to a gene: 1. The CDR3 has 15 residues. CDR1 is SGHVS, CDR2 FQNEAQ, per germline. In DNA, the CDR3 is TGTGCCAGCAGCTTAGGGACTAGCGGGGGTGATACGCAGTATTTT. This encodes CASSLGTSGGDTQYF.

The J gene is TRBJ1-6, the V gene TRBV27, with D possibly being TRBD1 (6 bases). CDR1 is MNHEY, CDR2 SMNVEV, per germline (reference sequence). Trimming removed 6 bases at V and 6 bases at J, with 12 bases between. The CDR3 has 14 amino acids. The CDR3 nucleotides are TGTGCCAGCAGCAAGGACAGTAGTAATTCACCCCTCCACTTT. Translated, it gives CASSKDSSNSPLHF.

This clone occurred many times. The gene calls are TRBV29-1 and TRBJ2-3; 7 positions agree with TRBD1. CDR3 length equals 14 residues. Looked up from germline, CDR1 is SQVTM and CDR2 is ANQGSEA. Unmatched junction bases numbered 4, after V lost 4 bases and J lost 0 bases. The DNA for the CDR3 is TGCAGCGTTGTGGGACAGACTAGCACAGATACGCAGTATTTT. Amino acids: CSVVGQTSTDTQYF.

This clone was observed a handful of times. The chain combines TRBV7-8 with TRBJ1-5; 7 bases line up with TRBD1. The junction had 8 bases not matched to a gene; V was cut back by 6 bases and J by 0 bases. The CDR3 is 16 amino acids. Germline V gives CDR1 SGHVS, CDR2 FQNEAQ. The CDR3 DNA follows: TGTGCCAGCAGTCCAGACAGGGCGTATAGCAATCAGCCCCAGCATTTT. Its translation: CASSPDRAYSNQPQHF.

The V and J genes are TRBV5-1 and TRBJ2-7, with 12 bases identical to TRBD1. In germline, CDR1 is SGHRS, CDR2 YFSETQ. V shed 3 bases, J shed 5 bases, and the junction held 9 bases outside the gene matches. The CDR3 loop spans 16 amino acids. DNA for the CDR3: TGCGCCAGCAGCTCCACTCCGGGACAGGGGGCCGACGAGCAGTACTTC. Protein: CASSSTPGQGADEQYF.

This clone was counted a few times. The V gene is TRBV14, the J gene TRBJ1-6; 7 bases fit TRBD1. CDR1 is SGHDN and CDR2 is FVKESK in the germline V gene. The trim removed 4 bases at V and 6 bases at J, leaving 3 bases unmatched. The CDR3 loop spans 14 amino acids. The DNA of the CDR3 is TGTGCCAGCAGCCTCAGACAGGGTAATTCACCCCTCCACTTT. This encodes CASSLRQGNSPLHF.

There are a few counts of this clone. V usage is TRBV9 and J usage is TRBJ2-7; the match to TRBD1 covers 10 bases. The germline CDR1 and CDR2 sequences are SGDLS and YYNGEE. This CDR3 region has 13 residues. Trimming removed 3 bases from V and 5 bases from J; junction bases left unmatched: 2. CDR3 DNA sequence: TGTGCCAGCAGCGGACAGGGGGCGGACGAGCAGTACTTC. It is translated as CASSGQGADEQYF.

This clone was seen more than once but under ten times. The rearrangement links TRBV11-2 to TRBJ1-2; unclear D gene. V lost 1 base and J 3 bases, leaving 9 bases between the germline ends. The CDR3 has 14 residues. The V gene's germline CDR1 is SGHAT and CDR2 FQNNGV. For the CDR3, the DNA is TGTGCCAGCAGCTTAGGAATCACAGACTATGGCTACACCTTC. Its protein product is CASSLGITDYGYTF.